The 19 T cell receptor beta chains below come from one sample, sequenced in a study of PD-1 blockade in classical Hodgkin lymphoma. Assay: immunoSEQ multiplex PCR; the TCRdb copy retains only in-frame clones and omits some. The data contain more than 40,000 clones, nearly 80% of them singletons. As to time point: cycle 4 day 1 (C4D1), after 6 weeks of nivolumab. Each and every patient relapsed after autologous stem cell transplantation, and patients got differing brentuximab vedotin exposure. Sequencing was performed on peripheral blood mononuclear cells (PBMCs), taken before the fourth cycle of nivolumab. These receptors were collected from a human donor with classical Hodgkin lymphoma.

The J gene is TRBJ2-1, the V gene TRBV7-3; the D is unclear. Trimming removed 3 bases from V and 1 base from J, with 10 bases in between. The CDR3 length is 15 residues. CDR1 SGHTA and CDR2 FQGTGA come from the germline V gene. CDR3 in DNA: TGTGCCAGCAGCTTGATGGCGTTGTCCTACAATGAGCAGTTCTTC. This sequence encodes CASSLMALSYNEQFF.

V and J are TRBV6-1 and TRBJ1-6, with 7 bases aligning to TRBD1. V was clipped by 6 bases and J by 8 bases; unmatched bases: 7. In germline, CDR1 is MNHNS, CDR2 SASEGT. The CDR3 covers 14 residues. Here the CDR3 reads CASRKRDSDSPLHF. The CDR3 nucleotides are TGTGCCAGCAGGAAACGGGACAGCGATTCACCCCTCCACTTT.

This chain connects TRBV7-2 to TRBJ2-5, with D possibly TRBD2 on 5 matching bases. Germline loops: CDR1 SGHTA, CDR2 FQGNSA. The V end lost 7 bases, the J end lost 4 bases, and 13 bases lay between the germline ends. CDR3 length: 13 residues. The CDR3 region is CASIQGSGETQYF. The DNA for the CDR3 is TGTGCCAGCATCCAAGGGAGCGGAGAGACCCAGTACTTC.

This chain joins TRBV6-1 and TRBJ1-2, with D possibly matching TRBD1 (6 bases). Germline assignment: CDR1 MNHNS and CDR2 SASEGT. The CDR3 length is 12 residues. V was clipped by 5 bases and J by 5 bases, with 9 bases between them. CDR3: CASSWGAYGYTF. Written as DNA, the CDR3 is TGTGCCAGCAGTTGGGGGGCATATGGCTACACCTTC.

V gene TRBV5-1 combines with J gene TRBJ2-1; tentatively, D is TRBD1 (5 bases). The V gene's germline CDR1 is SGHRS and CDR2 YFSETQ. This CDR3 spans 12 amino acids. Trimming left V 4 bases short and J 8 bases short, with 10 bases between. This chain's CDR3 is CASSGHGDEQFF. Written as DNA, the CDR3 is TGCGCCAGCAGCGGACATGGGGATGAGCAGTTCTTC.

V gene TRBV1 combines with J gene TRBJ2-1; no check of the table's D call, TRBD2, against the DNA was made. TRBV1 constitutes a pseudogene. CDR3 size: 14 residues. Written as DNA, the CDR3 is TGCACCAGCAGCCATCGCGCCTTCGGCAATGAGCAGTTCTTC. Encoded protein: CTSSHRAFGNEQFF.

CDR3 sequence: CASSSSTGGGYEQYF. CDR3 coding DNA: TGTGCCAGCAGCTCTAGTACGGGGGGAGGCTACGAGCAGTACTTC. The chain recombines TRBV7-2 with TRBJ2-7; 7 nucleotides agree with TRBD2. The CDR3 has 15 amino acids. V lost 4 bases and J lost 3; bases outside the gene matches: 9. CDR1 is SGHTA, CDR2 FQGNSA, per germline. The variable domain in full, with the rest retrieved from reference TRBV7-2 and TRBJ2-7, is GAGVSQSPSNKVTEKGKDVELRCDPISGHTALYWYRQSLGQGLEFLIYFQGNSAPDKSGLPSDRFSAERTGGSVSTLTIQRTQQEDSAVYLCASSSSTGGGYEQYFGPGTRLTVT.

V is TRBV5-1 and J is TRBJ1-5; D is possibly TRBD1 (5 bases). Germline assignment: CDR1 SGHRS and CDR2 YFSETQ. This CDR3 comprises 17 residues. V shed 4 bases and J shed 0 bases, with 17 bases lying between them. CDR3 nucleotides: TGCGCCAGCAGCCCCGGGGACGGGGGGAATAGCAATCAGCCCCAGCATTTT. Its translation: CASSPGDGGNSNQPQHF.

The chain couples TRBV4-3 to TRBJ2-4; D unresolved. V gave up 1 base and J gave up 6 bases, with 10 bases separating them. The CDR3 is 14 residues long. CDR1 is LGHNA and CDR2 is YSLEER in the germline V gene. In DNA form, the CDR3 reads TGCGCCAGCAGCCAAGGGCAGGTGGGAAACATTCAGTACTTC. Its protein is CASSQGQVGNIQYF.

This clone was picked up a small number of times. CDR3 bases: TGTGCCAGCTCCCGGACGAACACTGAAGCTTTCTTT. This sequence encodes CASSRTNTEAFF. The chain employs TRBV9 and TRBJ1-1; the D is unclear. Trimming stripped 7 bases from V and 1 base from J, with 8 bases between. The CDR3 is 12 residues long. CDR1 is SGDLS and CDR2 is YYNGEE in the germline V gene.

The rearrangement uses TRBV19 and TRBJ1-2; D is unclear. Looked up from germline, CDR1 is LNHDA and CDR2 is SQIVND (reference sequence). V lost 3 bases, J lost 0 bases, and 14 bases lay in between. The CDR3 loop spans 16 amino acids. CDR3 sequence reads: CASSIRRPTPNYGYTF. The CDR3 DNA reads TGTGCCAGTAGTATTCGGCGGCCAACACCTAACTATGGCTACACCTTC.

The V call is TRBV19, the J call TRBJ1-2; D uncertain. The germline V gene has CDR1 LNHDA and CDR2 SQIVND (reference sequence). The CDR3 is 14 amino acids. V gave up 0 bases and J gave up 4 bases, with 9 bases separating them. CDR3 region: CASSIESQAYGYTF. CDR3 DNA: TGTGCCAGTAGTATAGAATCCCAGGCCTATGGCTACACCTTC.

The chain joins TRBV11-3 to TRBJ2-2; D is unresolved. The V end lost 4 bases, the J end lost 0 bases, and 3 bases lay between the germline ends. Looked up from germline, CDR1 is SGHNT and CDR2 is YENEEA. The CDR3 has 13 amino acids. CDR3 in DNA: TGTGCCAGCAGCTACACGAACACCGGGGAGCTGTTTTTT. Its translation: CASSYTNTGELFF.

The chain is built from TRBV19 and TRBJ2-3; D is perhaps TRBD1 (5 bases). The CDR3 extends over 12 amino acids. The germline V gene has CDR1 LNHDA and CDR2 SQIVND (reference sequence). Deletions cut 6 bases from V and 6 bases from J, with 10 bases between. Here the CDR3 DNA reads TGTGCCAGTAGCTGGGGCGCCGATACGCAGTATTTT. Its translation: CASSWGADTQYF.

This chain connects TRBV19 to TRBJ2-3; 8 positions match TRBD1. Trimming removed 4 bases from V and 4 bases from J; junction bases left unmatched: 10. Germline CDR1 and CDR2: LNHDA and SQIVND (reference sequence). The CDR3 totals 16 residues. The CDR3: CASSNRFQGAADTQYF. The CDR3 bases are TGTGCCAGTAGTAACCGGTTCCAGGGGGCCGCAGATACGCAGTATTTT.

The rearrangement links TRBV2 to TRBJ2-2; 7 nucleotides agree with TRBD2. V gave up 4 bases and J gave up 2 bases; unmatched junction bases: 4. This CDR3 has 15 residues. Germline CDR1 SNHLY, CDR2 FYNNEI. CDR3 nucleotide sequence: TGTGCCAGCAGTGCGTCTAGCGGAAACACCGGGGAGCTGTTTTTT. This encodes CASSASSGNTGELFF.

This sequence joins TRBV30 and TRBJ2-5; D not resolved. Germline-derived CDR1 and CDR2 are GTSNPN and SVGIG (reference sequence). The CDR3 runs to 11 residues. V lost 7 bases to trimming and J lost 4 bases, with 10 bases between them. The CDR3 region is CALGVAETQYF. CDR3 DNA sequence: TGTGCCTTGGGTGTCGCAGAGACCCAGTACTTC.

CDR3 sequence (DNA): TGTGCCAGCACTAGGACGGACCACACCGGGGAGCTGTTTTTT. Protein sequence: CASTRTDHTGELFF. The gene calls are TRBV6-1 and TRBJ2-2; D not certain. V lost 7 bases and J lost 3, with 12 bases in between. This CDR3 comprises 14 residues. Germline values: CDR1 MNHNS, CDR2 SASEGT.

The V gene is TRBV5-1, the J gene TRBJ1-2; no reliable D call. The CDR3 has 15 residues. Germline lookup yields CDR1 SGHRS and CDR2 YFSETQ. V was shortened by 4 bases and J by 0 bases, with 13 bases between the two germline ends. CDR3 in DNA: TGCGCCAGCAGCCAGGCTACGACGCCTAACTATGGCTACACCTTC. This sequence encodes CASSQATTPNYGYTF.